This T cell receptor beta chain is drawn from a study of blood T cell repertoires in COVID-19. Overall study: Samples taken during acute and convalescent COVID-19 were collected in the United States, Italy and Spain. PBMCs, B-cell-depleted T cells, or T cells were the source of the cDNA or gDNA that made up the material.

Authors' analysis steps: Amplified reference gene primers provided the basis for estimating nucleated cell counts. TCRdb's copy holds only in-frame clones and misses some; the assay was immunoSEQ multiplex PCR. V and J calls and clone size are copied from that table; D and trimming were computed from the DNA. The table records over 55,000 clones, roughly 87% of them present only once. Seattle patient enrollment occurred during active infection, with longitudinal follow-up thereafter. The germline CDR1 and CDR2 sequences are LNHDA and SQIVND (reference sequence). The CDR3 contains 15 residues. Trimming took 5 bases from V and 8 from J; bases not matched to a gene: 11.

The sequence was collected from a woman aged 80 or over with COVID-19, enrolled during active disease. This chain joins TRBV19 and TRBJ2-1, with 8 positions matching TRBD1. The material sequenced was peripheral blood. CDR3 loop: CASSLTGTGIHEQFF. DNA of the CDR3: TGTGCCAGTAGTCTCACCGGGACAGGCATCCATGAGCAGTTCTTC.